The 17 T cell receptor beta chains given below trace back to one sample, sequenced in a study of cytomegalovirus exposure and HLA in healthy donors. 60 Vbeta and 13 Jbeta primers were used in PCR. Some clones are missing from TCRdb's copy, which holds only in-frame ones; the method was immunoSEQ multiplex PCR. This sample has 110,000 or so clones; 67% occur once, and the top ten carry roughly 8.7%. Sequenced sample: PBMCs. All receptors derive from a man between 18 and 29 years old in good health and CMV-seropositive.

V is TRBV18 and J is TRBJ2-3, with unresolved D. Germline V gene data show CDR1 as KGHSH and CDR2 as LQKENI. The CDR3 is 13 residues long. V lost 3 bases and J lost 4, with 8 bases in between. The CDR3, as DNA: TGTGCCAGCTCACCCCCGGGTCCAGATACGCAGTATTTT. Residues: CASSPPGPDTQYF.

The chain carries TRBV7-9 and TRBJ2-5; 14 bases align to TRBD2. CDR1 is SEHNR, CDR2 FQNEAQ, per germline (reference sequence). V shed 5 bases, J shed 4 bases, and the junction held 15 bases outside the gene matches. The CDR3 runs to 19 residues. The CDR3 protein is CASSPGTSGGAGVAETQYF. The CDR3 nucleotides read TGTGCCAGCAGCCCCGGGACTAGCGGGGGCGCCGGGGTAGCAGAGACCCAGTACTTC.

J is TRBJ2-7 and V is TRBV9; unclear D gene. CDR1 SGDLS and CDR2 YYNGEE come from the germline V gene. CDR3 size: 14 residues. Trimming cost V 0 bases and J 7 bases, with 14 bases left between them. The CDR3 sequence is CASSVATEPREQYF. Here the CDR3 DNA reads TGTGCCAGCAGCGTAGCTACTGAGCCTCGGGAGCAGTACTTC.

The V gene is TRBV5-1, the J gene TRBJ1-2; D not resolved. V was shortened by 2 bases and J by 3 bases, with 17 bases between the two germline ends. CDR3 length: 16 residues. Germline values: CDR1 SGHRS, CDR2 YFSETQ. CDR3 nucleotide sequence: TGCGCCAGCAGCTTAGCTGGGTCGGGAAGCGACTATGGCTACACCTTC. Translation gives CASSLAGSGSDYGYTF. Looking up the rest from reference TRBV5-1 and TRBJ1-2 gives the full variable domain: KAGVTQTPRYLIKTRGQQVTLSCSPISGHRSVSWYQQTPGQGLQFLFEYFSETQRNKGNFPGRFSGRQFSNSRSEMNVSTLELGDSALYLCASSLAGSGSDYGYTFGSGTRLTVV.

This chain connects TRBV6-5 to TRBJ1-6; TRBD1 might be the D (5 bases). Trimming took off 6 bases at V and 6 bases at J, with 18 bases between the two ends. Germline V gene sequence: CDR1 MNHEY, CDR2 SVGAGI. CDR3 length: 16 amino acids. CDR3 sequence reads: CASSYDGAGFNSPLHF. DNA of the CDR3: TGTGCCAGCAGCTACGATGGGGCAGGGTTTAATTCACCCCTCCACTTT.

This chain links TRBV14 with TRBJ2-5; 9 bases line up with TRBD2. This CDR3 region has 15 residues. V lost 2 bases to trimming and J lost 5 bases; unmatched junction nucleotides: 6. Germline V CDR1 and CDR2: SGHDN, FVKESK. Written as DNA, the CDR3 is TGTGCCAGCAGCCAAAGGAGCGGGGGGTATGAGACCCAGTACTTC. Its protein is CASSQRSGGYETQYF.

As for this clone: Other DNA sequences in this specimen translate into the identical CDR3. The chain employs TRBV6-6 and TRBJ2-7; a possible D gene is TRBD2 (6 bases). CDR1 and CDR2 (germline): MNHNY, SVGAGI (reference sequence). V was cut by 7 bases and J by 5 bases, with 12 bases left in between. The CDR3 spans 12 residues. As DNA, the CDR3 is TGTGCCAGCACCAACGGGGAGGACGAGCAGTACGTC. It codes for CASTNGEDEQYV.

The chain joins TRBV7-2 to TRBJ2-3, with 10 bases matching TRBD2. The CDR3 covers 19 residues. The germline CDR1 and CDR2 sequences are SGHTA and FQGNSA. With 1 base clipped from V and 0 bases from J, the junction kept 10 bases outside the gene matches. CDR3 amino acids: CASSLGRTSGALSTDTQYF. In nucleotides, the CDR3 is TGTGCCAGCAGCTTAGGAAGGACTAGCGGAGCCTTAAGCACAGATACGCAGTATTTT.

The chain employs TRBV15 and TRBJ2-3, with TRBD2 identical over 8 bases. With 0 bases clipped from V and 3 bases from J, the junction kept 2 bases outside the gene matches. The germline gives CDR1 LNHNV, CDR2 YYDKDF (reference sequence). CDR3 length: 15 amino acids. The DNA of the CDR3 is TGTGCCACCAGCAGAGAACTAGCGGTGACAGATACGCAGTATTTT. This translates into CATSRELAVTDTQYF.

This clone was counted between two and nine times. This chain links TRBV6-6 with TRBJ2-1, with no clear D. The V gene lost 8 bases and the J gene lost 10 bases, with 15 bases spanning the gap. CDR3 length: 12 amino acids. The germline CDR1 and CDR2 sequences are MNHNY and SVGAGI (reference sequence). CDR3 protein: CASRNSQREQFF. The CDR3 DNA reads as TGTGCCAGCCGCAACAGTCAAAGAGAGCAGTTCTTC.

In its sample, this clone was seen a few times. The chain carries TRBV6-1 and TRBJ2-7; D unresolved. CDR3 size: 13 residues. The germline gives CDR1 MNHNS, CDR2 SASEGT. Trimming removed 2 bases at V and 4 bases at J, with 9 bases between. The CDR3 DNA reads TGTGCCAGCAGTGAACCTGGCAGGTACGAGCAGTACTTC. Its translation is CASSEPGRYEQYF.

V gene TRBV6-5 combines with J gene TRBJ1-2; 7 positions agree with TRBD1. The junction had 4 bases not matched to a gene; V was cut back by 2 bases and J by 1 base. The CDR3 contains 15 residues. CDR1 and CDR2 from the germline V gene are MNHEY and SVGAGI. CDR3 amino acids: CASSYRTGLNYGYTF. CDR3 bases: TGTGCCAGCAGTTACCGGACAGGTCTTAACTATGGCTACACCTTC.

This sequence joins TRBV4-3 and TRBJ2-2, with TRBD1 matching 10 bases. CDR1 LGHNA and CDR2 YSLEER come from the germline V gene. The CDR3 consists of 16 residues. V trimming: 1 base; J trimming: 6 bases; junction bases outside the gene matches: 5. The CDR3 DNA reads TGCGCCAGCAGCCAAGGAGACAGGGGGCCAGCCGGGGAGCTGTTTTTT. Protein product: CASSQGDRGPAGELFF.

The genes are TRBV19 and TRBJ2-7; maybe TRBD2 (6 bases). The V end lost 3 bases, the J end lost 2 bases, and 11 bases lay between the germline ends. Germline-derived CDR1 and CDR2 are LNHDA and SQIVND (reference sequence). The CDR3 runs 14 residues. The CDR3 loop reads CASSMEGGPYEQYF. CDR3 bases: TGTGCCAGTAGTATGGAGGGCGGCCCCTACGAGCAGTACTTC. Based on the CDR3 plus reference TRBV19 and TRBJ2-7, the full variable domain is DGGITQSPKYLFRKEGQNVTLSCEQNLNHDAMYWYRQDPGQGLRLIYYSQIVNDFQKGDIAEGYSVSREKKESFPLTVTSAQKNPTAFYLCASSMEGGPYEQYFGPGTRLTVT.

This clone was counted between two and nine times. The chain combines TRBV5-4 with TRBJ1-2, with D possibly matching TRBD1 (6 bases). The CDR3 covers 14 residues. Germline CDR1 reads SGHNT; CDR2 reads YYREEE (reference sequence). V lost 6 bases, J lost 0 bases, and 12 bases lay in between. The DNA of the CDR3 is TGTGCCAGCAACCCGGACAGATCTAACTATGGCTACACCTTC. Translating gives CASNPDRSNYGYTF. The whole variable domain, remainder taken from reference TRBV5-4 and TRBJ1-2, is ETGVTQSPTHLIKTRGQQVTLRCSSQSGHNTVSWYQQALGQGPQFIFQYYREEENGRGNFPPRFSGLQFPNYSSELNVNALELDDSALYLCASNPDRSNYGYTFGSGTRLTVV.

The chain's CDR3 is CASSYGRIFRKNYGYTF. Written as DNA, the CDR3 is TGTGCCAGTAGTTACGGCAGGATCTTCAGGAAGAACTATGGCTACACCTTC. The genes are TRBV19 and TRBJ1-2; the D is unclear. CDR3 length: 17 amino acids. Trimming pared 5 bases from V and 2 bases from J, leaving 21 bases between. CDR1 LNHDA and CDR2 SQIVND come from the germline V gene (reference sequence).

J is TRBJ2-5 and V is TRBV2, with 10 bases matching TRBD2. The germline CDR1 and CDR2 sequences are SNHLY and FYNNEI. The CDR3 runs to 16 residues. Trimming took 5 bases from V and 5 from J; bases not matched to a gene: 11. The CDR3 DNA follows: TGTGCCAGCAGTTCCGGTAATAGCGGGGGGCTGGAGACCCAGTACTTC. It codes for CASSSGNSGGLETQYF.